One sample yielded the 29 T cell receptor beta chains listed below, sequenced in a study of blood T cell repertoires in COVID-19 (dated by TCRdb to 2018 to 2021). Libraries were made using the immunoSEQ multiplex PCR assay. The table was pulled from immuneACCESS by TCRdb, which kept in-frame rearrangements only. Such tables lose some clones; where checked, under half of the loss comes from unresolved V genes, and the rest has no known cause. The sample profile shows approximately 390,000 clones; 90% of them were found once. The top ten constitute approximately 6.2% of the sample. Sequencing used peripheral blood. These receptors originate from a young man with active or convalescent COVID-19.

The chain joins TRBV6-6 to TRBJ2-1; TRBD2 matches 8 bases. Trimming at V came to 6 bases and at J to 6 bases, leaving 10 bases not matched to a gene. The CDR3 extends over 15 amino acids. Per the germline V gene, CDR1 is MNHNY and CDR2 is SVGAGI (reference sequence). CDR3 sequence (DNA): TGTGCCAGCAGGTATCCGGGACTAGAGGGCAATGAGCAGTTCTTC. Its protein is CASRYPGLEGNEQFF.

This clone was picked up one time. At one boundary the junction diverges from the germline segment, which might be a read error. The gene calls are TRBV7-6 and TRBJ2-1; 9 bases fit TRBD1. CDR1 is SGHVS and CDR2 is FNYEAQ in the germline V gene. CDR3 length: 15 residues. For the CDR3, the DNA is TGTGCCAGCAGCTTATTACAGGGGGCGTACAGTGAGCAGTTCTTC. Translating gives CASSLLQGAYSEQFF.

This clone came up once. This chain joins TRBV7-2 and TRBJ1-4; 9 bases are a match to TRBD1. This CDR3 contains 16 residues. Germline V CDR1 and CDR2: SGHTA, FQGNSA. V lost 5 bases to trimming and J lost 6 bases; unmatched junction nucleotides: 10. The DNA of the CDR3 is TGTGCCAGCAGCCGTTGGGTTGGGACAGGGTATGAAAAACTGTTTTTT. It codes for CASSRWVGTGYEKLFF.

At least ten counts were recorded for this clone. V gene TRBV10-1 combines with J gene TRBJ2-1; 11 bases align to TRBD2. The CDR3 runs 16 residues. CDR1 WNHNN and CDR2 SYGVQD come from the germline V gene (reference sequence). V gave up 4 bases and J gave up 0 bases; unmatched junction bases: 2. CDR3 loop: CASSASGGPSYNEQFF. DNA of the CDR3: TGCGCCAGCAGTGCTAGCGGGGGGCCCTCCTACAATGAGCAGTTCTTC.

This chain joins TRBV7-2 and TRBJ1-1; D remains unclear. The CDR3 has 13 amino acids. CDR1 and CDR2 (germline): SGHTA, FQGNSA. Trimming took 6 bases from V and 11 from J, leaving 19 bases between them. Here the CDR3 DNA reads TGTGCCAGCAGTTCCAATCAGGAGGGTCCGGCTTTCTTT. It yields the protein CASSSNQEGPAFF.

The chain couples TRBV19 to TRBJ1-5; D might be TRBD1 (5 bases). CDR1 and CDR2 from the germline V gene are LNHDA and SQIVND (reference sequence). V gave up 7 bases and J gave up 6 bases, with 10 bases separating them. The CDR3 sequence is 12 residues long. The CDR3 region is CASTSGGQPQHF. In DNA, the CDR3 is TGTGCCAGTACCTCGGGGGGTCAGCCCCAGCATTTT.

The chain has TRBV11-3 and TRBJ2-7; TRBD2 aligns across 8 bases. CDR1 and CDR2 from the germline V gene are SGHNT and YENEEA. This CDR3 spans 15 amino acids. J lost 6 bases, V lost 6 bases, and 13 bases had no gene match. As DNA, the CDR3 is TGTGCCAGCAGAATCGGGGGGGTTTCTTTCGGCGAGCAGTACTTC. It specifies CASRIGGVSFGEQYF.

The CDR3 loop is CASEPDYQYNEQFF. The CDR3, as DNA: TGTGCCAGCGAACCGGACTATCAGTACAATGAGCAGTTCTTC. This chain connects TRBV7-9 to TRBJ2-1; D is possibly TRBD2 (6 bases). V was shortened by 8 bases and J by 4 bases, with 15 bases between the two germline ends. The CDR3 totals 14 residues. CDR1 SEHNR and CDR2 FQNEAQ come from the germline V gene (reference sequence).

The sample holds one count of this clone. One junction end does not reproduce the germline sequence, and a read error may be involved. The J gene is TRBJ2-7, the V gene TRBV19; 7 bases map to TRBD1. The germline V gene encodes CDR1 LNHDA and CDR2 SQIVND (reference sequence). The CDR3 consists of 14 residues. CDR3 amino acids: CASSFVGGVYGQYF. Here the CDR3 DNA reads TGTGCCAGTAGTTTCGTAGGGGGCGTCTACGGGCAGTACTTC.

This chain links TRBV4-3 with TRBJ1-5; D gene unclear. Germline V gives CDR1 LGHNA, CDR2 YSLEER. The length of the CDR3 is 14 residues. Trimming removed 1 base at V and 2 bases at J, with 6 bases between. The CDR3 is CASSQVQGNQPQHF. CDR3 DNA: TGCGCCAGCAGCCAAGTCCAGGGCAATCAGCCCCAGCATTTT.

This chain uses TRBV6-1 with TRBJ1-2; 7 bases fit TRBD1. The trim removed 5 bases at V and 5 bases at J, leaving 5 bases unmatched. The length of the CDR3 is 13 residues. Germline loops: CDR1 MNHNS, CDR2 SASEGT. The CDR3, as DNA: TGTGCCAGCAGTTCGACAGGGCCTTATGGCTACACCTTC. Its translation is CASSSTGPYGYTF.

The rearrangement joins TRBV6-5 to TRBJ2-7; maybe TRBD1 (6 bases). The CDR3 contains 14 residues. V was clipped by 6 bases and J by 5 bases, with 17 bases between them. CDR1 is MNHEY, CDR2 SVGAGI, per germline. CDR3 protein: CASRRGKGPHEQYF. CDR3 coding DNA: TGTGCCAGCAGAAGGGGGAAAGGCCCCCACGAGCAGTACTTC.

For the CDR3, the DNA is TGTGCCACCCCTCAACAACGGGGGGCCGAGTTCTTC. Translated, it gives CATPQQRGAEFF. This rearrangement joins TRBV15 to TRBJ2-1, with D possibly TRBD2 on 7 matching bases. Germline loops: CDR1 LNHNV, CDR2 YYDKDF (reference sequence). The CDR3 length is 12 residues. Trimming took 8 bases from V and 14 from J, leaving 19 bases between them.

The DNA of the CDR3 is TGTGCCAGCAGTTGGGGGGGACGCGAGCAGTACTTC. Its protein is CASSWGGREQYF. The chain has TRBV27 and TRBJ2-7, with TRBD2 matching over 7 bases. Trimming took 4 bases from V and 6 from J; bases not matched to a gene: 3. CDR1 and CDR2 from the germline V gene are MNHEY and SMNVEV (reference sequence). CDR3 length: 12 residues.

The V gene is TRBV4-3, the J gene TRBJ1-5; 8 nucleotides agree with TRBD1. The germline CDR1 and CDR2 sequences are LGHNA and YSLEER. With V trimmed by 1 base and J by 0 bases, 8 bases remained unmatched. The CDR3 consists of 18 residues. CDR3 bases: TGCGCCAGCAGCCAAGTTTATCAGGGGGCTTATAGCAATCAGCCCCAGCATTTT. Translation: CASSQVYQGAYSNQPQHF.

The chain employs TRBV24-1 and TRBJ2-7, with no clear D. Germline V gives CDR1 KGHDR, CDR2 SFDVKD. V was shortened by 3 bases and J by 3 bases, with 8 bases between the two germline ends. This CDR3 is 13 amino acids long. The CDR3 loop is CATSDPDNYEQYF. CDR3 coding DNA: TGTGCCACCAGTGATCCTGACAACTACGAGCAGTACTTC.

The rearrangement uses TRBV28 and TRBJ2-3; TRBD2 matches 7 bases. With 3 bases clipped from V and 4 bases from J, the junction kept 13 bases outside the gene matches. The CDR3 runs to 17 residues. From germline, CDR1 is MDHEN and CDR2 SYDVKM. The CDR3 protein is CASSFNRRRETPDTQYF. The DNA of the CDR3 is TGTGCCAGCAGTTTTAATCGTCGGCGGGAGACGCCAGATACGCAGTATTTT.

This clone appeared a few times. V and J are TRBV7-9 and TRBJ1-4; a weak D match, TRBD1 (5 bases). The CDR3 loop spans 15 amino acids. The germline V and J ends were trimmed by 0 bases and 7 bases, with 12 bases remaining between them. The germline V gene has CDR1 SEHNR and CDR2 FQNEAQ (reference sequence). In DNA form, the CDR3 reads TGTGCCAGCAGCTTAGCCCAGGGAGGGAGTGAAAAACTGTTTTTT. It yields the protein CASSLAQGGSEKLFF.

This chain connects TRBV7-6 to TRBJ1-6, with D unclear. V gave up 6 bases and J gave up 6 bases, with 18 bases separating them. CDR1 SGHVS and CDR2 FNYEAQ come from the germline V gene. The CDR3 is 16 amino acids. CDR3 residues: CASSYRRLELNSPLHF. Written as DNA, the CDR3 is TGTGCCAGCAGTTATCGACGGCTAGAGCTTAATTCACCCCTCCACTTT.

The chain links TRBV5-1 to TRBJ1-1; 9 positions agree with TRBD1. The CDR3 length is 16 residues. Trimming removed 3 bases from V and 4 bases from J; junction bases left unmatched: 10. Germline CDR1 and CDR2: SGHRS and YFSETQ. CDR3 DNA: TGCGCCAGCAGCTCCCAAACAGGGGGCATGAGCACTGAAGCTTTCTTT. It yields the protein CASSSQTGGMSTEAFF.

The chain couples TRBV7-8 to TRBJ1-4; D ambiguous. This CDR3 spans 11 amino acids. Germline V gives CDR1 SGHVS, CDR2 FQNEAQ. Trimming left V 6 bases short and J 6 bases short, with 5 bases between. The CDR3 sequence is CASREHEKLFF. The CDR3 nucleotides are TGTGCCAGCAGAGAGCATGAAAAACTGTTTTTT.

V and J are TRBV6-1 and TRBJ2-2; 13 bases align to TRBD2. This CDR3 contains 20 residues. Germline trimming cut 4 bases from V and 4 bases from J; bases unmatched to any gene: 15. Germline CDR1 is MNHNS and CDR2 is SASEGT. CDR3 protein: CASSVIPGGLAGVGTGELFF. DNA for the CDR3: TGTGCCAGCAGTGTGATACCCGGAGGACTAGCGGGAGTGGGCACCGGGGAGCTGTTTTTT.

CDR3 DNA: TGTGCCAGCAGTAGCAACGACAGGGACACAGGGTTTAATGAAAAACTGTTTTTT. Its translation is CASSSNDRDTGFNEKLFF. This chain links TRBV7-9 with TRBJ1-4; 7 bases map to TRBD1. CDR1 and CDR2 (germline): SEHNR, FQNEAQ (reference sequence). This CDR3 comprises 18 residues. V was pared by 6 bases and J by 4 bases, with 17 bases of the junction left unmatched.

The J gene is TRBJ2-3, the V gene TRBV9, with 8 bases lining up with TRBD2. The CDR3 is 15 residues long. The V gene's germline CDR1 is SGDLS and CDR2 YYNGEE. After removal of 4 bases from V and 2 bases from J, the junction contained 6 bases not matched to a gene. The CDR3 reads CASSLSGGITDTQYF. For the CDR3, the DNA is TGTGCCAGCAGCCTAAGCGGGGGTATCACAGATACGCAGTATTTT.

This chain uses TRBV6-5 with TRBJ2-3; D is perhaps TRBD2 (5 bases). The CDR3 has 16 amino acids. V was clipped by 2 bases and J by 3 bases, with 15 bases between them. Per the germline V gene, CDR1 is MNHEY and CDR2 is SVGAGI. CDR3 sequence (DNA): TGTGCCAGCAGTTACGAGGGCACATTCAGGACAGATACGCAGTATTTT. Its translation is CASSYEGTFRTDTQYF.

This chain links TRBV4-3 with TRBJ1-2; possibly TRBD1 for D (6 bases). The germline gives CDR1 LGHNA, CDR2 YSLEER. Trimming cost V 0 bases and J 6 bases, with 8 bases left between them. The CDR3 covers 13 residues. The CDR3 is CASSQDRGNGYTF. Here the CDR3 DNA reads TGCGCCAGCAGCCAAGATAGGGGGAATGGCTACACCTTC.

V gene TRBV5-1 combines with J gene TRBJ2-3, with 9 bases fitting TRBD2. Per the germline V gene, CDR1 is SGHRS and CDR2 is YFSETQ. V gave up 5 bases and J gave up 4 bases; unmatched junction bases: 5. This CDR3 spans 14 amino acids. The CDR3 DNA is TGCGCCAGCAGTACAGCGGGGGGCCCAGATACGCAGTATTTT. Its protein product is CASSTAGGPDTQYF.

The chain carries TRBV28 and TRBJ2-7; 10 nucleotides match TRBD1. The ends lost 6 bases at V and 5 bases at J; junction bases unmatched: 1. Germline CDR1 MDHEN, CDR2 SYDVKM. The CDR3 totals 12 residues. The CDR3 here is CASRTGGDEQYF. CDR3 nucleotides: TGTGCCAGCAGGACAGGGGGCGACGAGCAGTACTTC.

The chain combines TRBV6-6 with TRBJ2-3; D unclear. This CDR3 is built from 16 residues. Trimming pared 4 bases from V and 0 bases from J, leaving 14 bases between. The V gene's germline CDR1 is MNHNY and CDR2 SVGAGI (reference sequence). CDR3: CASSLFSEISTDTQYF. The CDR3 DNA is TGTGCCAGCAGTTTATTCTCAGAAATTAGCACAGATACGCAGTATTTT.